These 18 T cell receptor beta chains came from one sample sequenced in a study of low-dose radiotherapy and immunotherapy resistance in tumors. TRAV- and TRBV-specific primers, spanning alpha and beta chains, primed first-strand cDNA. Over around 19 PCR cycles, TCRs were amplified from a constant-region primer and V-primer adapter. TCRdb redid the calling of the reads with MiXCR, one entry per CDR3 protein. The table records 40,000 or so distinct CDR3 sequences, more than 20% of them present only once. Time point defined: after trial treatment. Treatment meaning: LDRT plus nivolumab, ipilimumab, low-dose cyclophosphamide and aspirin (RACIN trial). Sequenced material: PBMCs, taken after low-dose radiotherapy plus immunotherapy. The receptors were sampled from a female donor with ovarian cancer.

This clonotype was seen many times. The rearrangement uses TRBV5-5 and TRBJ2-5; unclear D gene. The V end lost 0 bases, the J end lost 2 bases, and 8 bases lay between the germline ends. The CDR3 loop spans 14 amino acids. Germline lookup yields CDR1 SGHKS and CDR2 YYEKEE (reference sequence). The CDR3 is CASSLGWSQETQYF. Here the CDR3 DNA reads TGTGCCAGCAGCTTGGGATGGTCTCAAGAGACCCAGTACTTC. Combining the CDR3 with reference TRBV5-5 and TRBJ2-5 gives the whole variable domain DAGVTQSPTHLIKTRGQQVTLRCSPISGHKSVSWYQQVLGQGPQFIFQYYEKEERGRGNFPDRFSARQFPNYSSELNVNALLLGDSALYLCASSLGWSQETQYFGPGTRLLVL.

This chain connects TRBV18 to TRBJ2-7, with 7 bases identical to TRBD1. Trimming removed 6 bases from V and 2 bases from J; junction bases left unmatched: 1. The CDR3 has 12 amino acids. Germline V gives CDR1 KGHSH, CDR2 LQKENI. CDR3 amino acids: CASSGTAYEQYF. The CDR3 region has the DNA TGTGCCAGCTCCGGGACAGCCTACGAGCAGTACTTC.

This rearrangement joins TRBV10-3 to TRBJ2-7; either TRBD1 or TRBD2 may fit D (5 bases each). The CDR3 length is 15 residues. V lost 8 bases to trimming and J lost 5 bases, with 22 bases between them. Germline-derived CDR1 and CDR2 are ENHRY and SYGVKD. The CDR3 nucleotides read TGTGCCATCGGAGGCAGTGTGGGGGAGACCGACGAGCAGTACTTC. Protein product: CAIGGSVGETDEQYF.

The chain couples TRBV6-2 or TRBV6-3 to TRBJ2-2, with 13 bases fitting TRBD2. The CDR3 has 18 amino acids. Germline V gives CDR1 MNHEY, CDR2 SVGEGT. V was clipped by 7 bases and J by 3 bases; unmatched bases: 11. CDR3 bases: TGTGCCAGCACCAAACTAGCGGGGGGGCCCTCGTACACCGGGGAGCTGTTTTTT. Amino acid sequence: CASTKLAGGPSYTGELFF.

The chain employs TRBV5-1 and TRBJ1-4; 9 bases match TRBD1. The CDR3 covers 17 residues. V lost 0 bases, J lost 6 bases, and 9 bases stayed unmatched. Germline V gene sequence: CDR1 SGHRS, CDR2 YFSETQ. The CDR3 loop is CASSLEFAGTGYEKLFF. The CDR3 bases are TGCGCCAGCAGCTTGGAGTTCGCGGGGACAGGGTATGAAAAACTGTTTTTT.

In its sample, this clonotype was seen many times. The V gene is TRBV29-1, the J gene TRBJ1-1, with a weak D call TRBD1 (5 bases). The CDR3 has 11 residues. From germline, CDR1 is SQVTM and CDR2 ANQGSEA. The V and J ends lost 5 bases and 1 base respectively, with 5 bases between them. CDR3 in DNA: TGCAGCGTTCAGGGGAACACTGAAGCTTTCTTT. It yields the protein CSVQGNTEAFF.

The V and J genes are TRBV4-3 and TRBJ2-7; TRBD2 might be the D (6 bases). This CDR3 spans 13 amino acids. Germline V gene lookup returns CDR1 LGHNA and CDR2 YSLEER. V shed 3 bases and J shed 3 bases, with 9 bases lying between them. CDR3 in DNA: TGCGCCAGCAGCCAGAATAGCGGCTACGAGCAGTACTTC. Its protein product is CASSQNSGYEQYF.

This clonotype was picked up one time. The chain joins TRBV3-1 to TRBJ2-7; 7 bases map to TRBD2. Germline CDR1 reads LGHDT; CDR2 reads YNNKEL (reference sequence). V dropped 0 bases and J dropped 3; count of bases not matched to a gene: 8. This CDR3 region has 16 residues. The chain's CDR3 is CASSQESSSGRYEQYF. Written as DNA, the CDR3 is TGTGCCAGCAGCCAAGAATCGTCTAGCGGACGCTACGAGCAGTACTTC.

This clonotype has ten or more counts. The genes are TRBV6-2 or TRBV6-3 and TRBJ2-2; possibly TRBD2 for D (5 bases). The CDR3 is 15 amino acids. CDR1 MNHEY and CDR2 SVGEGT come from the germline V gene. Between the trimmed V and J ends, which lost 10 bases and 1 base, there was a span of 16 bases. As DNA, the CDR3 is TGTGCCACCGAGCGGTGGCAGGTGAACACCGGGGAGCTGTTTTTT. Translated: CATERWQVNTGELFF.

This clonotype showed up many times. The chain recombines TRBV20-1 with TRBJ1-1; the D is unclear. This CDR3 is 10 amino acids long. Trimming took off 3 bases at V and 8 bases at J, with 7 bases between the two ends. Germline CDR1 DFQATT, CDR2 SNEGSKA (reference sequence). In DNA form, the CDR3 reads TGCAGTGCTAGGGGAGAGGAAGCTTTCTTT. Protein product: CSARGEEAFF.

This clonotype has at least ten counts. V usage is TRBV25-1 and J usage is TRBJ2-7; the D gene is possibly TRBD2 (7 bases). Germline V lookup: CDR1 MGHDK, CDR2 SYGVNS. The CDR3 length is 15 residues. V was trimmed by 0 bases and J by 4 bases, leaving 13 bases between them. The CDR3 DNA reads TGTGCCAGCAGTGAATATATAGGGGGGGGGTACGAGCAGTACTTC. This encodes CASSEYIGGGYEQYF.

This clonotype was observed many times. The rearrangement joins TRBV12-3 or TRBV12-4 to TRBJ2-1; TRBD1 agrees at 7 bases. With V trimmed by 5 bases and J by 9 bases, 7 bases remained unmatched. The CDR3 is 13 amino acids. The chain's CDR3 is CASSPGTAGEQFF. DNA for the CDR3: TGTGCCAGCAGTCCCGGGACAGCTGGTGAGCAGTTCTTC.

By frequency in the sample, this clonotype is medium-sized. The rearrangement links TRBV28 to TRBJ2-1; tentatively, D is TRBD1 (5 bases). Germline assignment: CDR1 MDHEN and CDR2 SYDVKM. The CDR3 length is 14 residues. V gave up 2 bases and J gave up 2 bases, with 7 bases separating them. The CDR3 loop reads CASSLRGTYNEQFF. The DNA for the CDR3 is TGTGCCAGCAGTTTAAGGGGAACCTACAATGAGCAGTTCTTC.

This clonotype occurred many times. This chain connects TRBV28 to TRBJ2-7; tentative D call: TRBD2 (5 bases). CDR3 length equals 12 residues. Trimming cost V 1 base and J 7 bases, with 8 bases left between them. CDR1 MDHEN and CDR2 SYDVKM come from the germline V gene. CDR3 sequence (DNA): TGTGCCAGCAGTTTATTGAGGAGGGAGCAGTACTTC. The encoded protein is CASSLLRREQYF. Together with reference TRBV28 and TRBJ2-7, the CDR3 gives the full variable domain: DVKVTQSSRYLVKRTGEKVFLECVQDMDHENMFWYRQDPGLGLRLIYFSYDVKMKEKGDIPEGYSVSREKKERFSLILESASTNQTSMYLCASSLLRREQYFGPGTRLTVT.

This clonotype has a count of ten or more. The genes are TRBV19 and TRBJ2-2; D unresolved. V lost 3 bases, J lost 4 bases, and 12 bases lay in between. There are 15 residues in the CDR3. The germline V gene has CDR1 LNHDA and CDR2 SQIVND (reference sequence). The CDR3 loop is CASSMVGLVTGELFF. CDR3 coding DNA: TGTGCCAGTAGTATGGTCGGATTGGTCACCGGGGAGCTGTTTTTT.

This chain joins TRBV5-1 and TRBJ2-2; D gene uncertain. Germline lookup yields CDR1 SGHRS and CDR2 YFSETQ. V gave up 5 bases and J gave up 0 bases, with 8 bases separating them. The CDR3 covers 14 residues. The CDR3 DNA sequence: TGCGCCAGCAGTGCATTACCGAACACCGGGGAGCTGTTTTTT. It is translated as CASSALPNTGELFF.

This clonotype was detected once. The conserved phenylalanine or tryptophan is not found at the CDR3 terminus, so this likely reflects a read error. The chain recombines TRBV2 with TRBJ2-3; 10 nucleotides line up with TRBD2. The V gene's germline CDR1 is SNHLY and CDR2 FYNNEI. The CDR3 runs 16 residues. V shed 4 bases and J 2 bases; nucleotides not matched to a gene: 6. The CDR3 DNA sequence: TGTGCCAGCAGTGTGGCAGCGGGGGGGTTCACAGATACGCAGTATTTG. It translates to CASSVAAGGFTDTQYL.

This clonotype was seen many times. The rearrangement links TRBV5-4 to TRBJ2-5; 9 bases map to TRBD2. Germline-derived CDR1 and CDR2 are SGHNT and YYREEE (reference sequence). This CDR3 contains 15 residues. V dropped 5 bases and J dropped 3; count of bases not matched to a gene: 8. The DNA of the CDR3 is TGTGCCAGCAGTCAAGAGTCTAGCGGGAAAGAGACCCAGTACTTC. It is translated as CASSQESSGKETQYF.